This T cell receptor beta chain was identified in a study of blood T cell repertoires in COVID-19. Study context: T cells, B-cell-depleted T cells, or PBMCs supplied cDNA or gDNA.

Original processing notes: Amplification of reference gene primers was used by the study to estimate nucleated cell counts. Measured with immunoSEQ multiplex PCR; TCRdb has only the in-frame clones, and not every one. That table furnishes V, J and clone size, whereas the DNA furnished D and trimming. The table has roughly 150,000 clones, roughly 90% seen once; the top ten hold around 5%. V was pared by 1 base and J by 2 bases, with 2 bases of the junction left unmatched. CDR1 MNHEY and CDR2 SVGAGI come from the germline V gene. This CDR3 comprises 14 residues. Sequencing was performed on peripheral blood. The chain combines TRBV6-5 with TRBJ2-7, with 7 bases aligning to TRBD1. The receptor comes from a man between 18 and 29 years old with COVID-19, enrolled during active disease. The CDR3 DNA is TGTGCCAGCAGTTACTTCGACAGGGCCTACGAGCAGTACTTC. This codes for CASSYFDRAYEQYF.